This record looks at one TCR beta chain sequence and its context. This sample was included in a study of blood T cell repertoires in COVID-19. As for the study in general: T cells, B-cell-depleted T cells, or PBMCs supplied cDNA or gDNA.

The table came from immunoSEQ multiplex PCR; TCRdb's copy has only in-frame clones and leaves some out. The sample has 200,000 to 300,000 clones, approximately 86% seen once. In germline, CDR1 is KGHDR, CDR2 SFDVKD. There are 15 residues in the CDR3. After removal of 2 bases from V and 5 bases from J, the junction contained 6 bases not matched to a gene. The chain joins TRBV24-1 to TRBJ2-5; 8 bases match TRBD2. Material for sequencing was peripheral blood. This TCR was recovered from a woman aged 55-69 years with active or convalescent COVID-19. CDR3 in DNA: TGTGCCACCAGTGATTCGGGACTAGGCCAGGAGACCCAGTACTTC. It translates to CATSDSGLGQETQYF.